This is a list of T cell receptor beta chains from one sample in a study of glioma-infiltrating T cells after dendritic cell vaccination. Measured with immunoSEQ multiplex PCR; TCRdb has only the in-frame clones, and not every one. Among 90,000 to 100,000 clones listed, 75% to 85% were seen once. This specimen was blood, taken before dendritic cell vaccination. The receptors stem from a human donor with glioblastoma. The CDR3 runs from the conserved cysteine through the conserved F or W. Each record gives: D gene, J gene, clone size, V gene, CDR3 DNA, CDR3 protein. D genes are given only for firm matches. Clone size, where shown, is once, few, many, or a class for clones that have expanded.

.,TRBJ1-6,.,TRBV18,TGTGCCAGCTCAACACAAGGGACGGGGGATAATTCACCCCTCCACTTT,CASSTQGTGDNSPLHF
TRBD1,TRBJ2-7,.,TRBV10-1,TGCGCCACCTCAAGGGACAGTTACTACGAGCAGTACTTC,CATSRDSYYEQYF
.,TRBJ2-5,.,TRBV25-1,TGTGCCAGCAGTGACCCATACAGGGTAGAGACCCAGTACTTC,CASSDPYRVETQYF
.,TRBJ2-2,few,TRBV28,TGTGCCAGCAGTCCGGCCCAGAGCCAGGCCGGGGAGCTGTTTTTT,CASSPAQSQAGELFF
TRBD2,TRBJ2-1,.,TRBV9,TGTGCCAGCAGCGTACGGAGCGGGGGGATCAATGAGCAGTTCTTC,CASSVRSGGINEQFF
.,TRBJ1-1,.,TRBV2,TGTGCCAGCAGTGCGTCGGGACAAAACACTGAAGCTTTCTTT,CASSASGQNTEAFF
.,TRBJ2-5,.,TRBV30,TGTGCCTGGAATAGGGGTCCCAAACAAGAGACCCAGTACTTC,CAWNRGPKQETQYF
.,TRBJ2-7,.,TRBV6-6,TGTGCCAGCAGGGGCGGGCGCCACCCCAGCTCCTACGAGCAGTACTTC,CASRGGRHPSSYEQYF
.,TRBJ2-7,.,TRBV6-1,TGTGCCAGCAGTGAAGTAGCCCAGAGTACCTACGAGCAGTACTTC,CASSEVAQSTYEQYF
TRBD1,TRBJ2-7,.,TRBV5-5,TGTGCCAGCAGCCCAGCCCCGGGACAGACCTACGAGCAGTACTTC,CASSPAPGQTYEQYF
.,TRBJ1-4,.,TRBV2,TGTGCCAGCGCCAAAACTGCTGGTCATGAAAAACTGTTTTTT,CASAKTAGHEKLFF
TRBD1,TRBJ1-1,.,TRBV30,TGTGCCTGGAACGGACAGGGAATTAACACTGAAGCTTTCTTT,CAWNGQGINTEAFF
.,TRBJ2-2,few,TRBV5-4,TGTGCCAGCAGCATTTCTAGTGACACCGGGGAGCTGTTTTTT,CASSISSDTGELFF
.,TRBJ1-1,.,TRBV19,TGTGCCAGTAGCACAGAAACCAACACTGAAGCTTTCTTT,CASSTETNTEAFF
.,TRBJ1-2,.,TRBV4-2,TGTGCCAGCAGCCAAGCTACCGACAGAGGCTACACCTTC,CASSQATDRGYTF
.,TRBJ2-3,.,TRBV27,TGTGCCAGCGGGCGTACAGATACGCAGTATTTT,CASGRTDTQYF
.,TRBJ1-6,.,TRBV30,TGTGCCTGGAATGGACAGCTCTATAATTCACCCCTCCACTTT,CAWNGQLYNSPLHF
TRBD2,TRBJ2-1,once,TRBV10-2,TGCGCCAGCAGTGACTCTAGCGGGAGATTCTACAATGAGCAGTTCTTC,CASSDSSGRFYNEQFF
.,TRBJ1-2,.,TRBV6-5,TGTGCCAGCAGTTACTCGAACAGGCTGAACTATGGCTACACCTTC,CASSYSNRLNYGYTF
TRBD1,TRBJ2-5,.,TRBV4-1,TGCGCCAGCAGCCAAGACCCCGGACAGGGTTTAAGCCAGTACTTC,CASSQDPGQGLSQYF
.,TRBJ2-7,.,TRBV6-5,TGTGCCAGCAGCCCGCCGGGACTTTCCTACGAGCAGTACTTC,CASSPPGLSYEQYF
TRBD2,TRBJ2-1,.,TRBV9,TGTGCCAGCAGCCAGACTTCGGGGGAGGGCCGCAATGAGCAGTTCTTC,CASSQTSGEGRNEQFF
.,TRBJ2-3,.,TRBV15,TGTGCCACCAGCAGGGACATTGGCACAGATACGCAGTATTTT,CATSRDIGTDTQYF
TRBD1,TRBJ2-2,.,TRBV4-2,TGTGCCAGCAGCCTCCCGGGACAGGGCGGCGGGGAGCTGTTTTTT,CASSLPGQGGGELFF
.,TRBJ1-1,.,TRBV11-1,TGTGCCAGCAGCTTAGGAGATAACACTGAAGCTTTCTTT,CASSLGDNTEAFF
TRBD2,TRBJ2-5,.,TRBV19,TGTGCCAGTAGTCCCCGGACTAGCGGGGGGGCCGTGGAGACCCAGTACTTC,CASSPRTSGGAVETQYF
.,TRBJ2-2,.,TRBV18,TGTGCCAGCTCACCGGGGGCAGGCTACACCGGGGAGCTGTTTTTT,CASSPGAGYTGELFF
TRBD2,TRBJ2-7,.,TRBV7-9,TGTGCCAGCGGGACTAGCGGGAGGTACGAGCAGTACTTC,CASGTSGRYEQYF
TRBD2,TRBJ2-3,.,TRBV7-8,TGTGCCAGCAGCCCCAGGGTGGGAGGGAGGCTCAGCACAGATACGCAGTATTTT,CASSPRVGGRLSTDTQYF
TRBD1,TRBJ1-1,.,TRBV30,TGTGCCTGGTCCGTGGACAGGGAGGTCACTGAAGCTTTCTTT,CAWSVDREVTEAFF
.,TRBJ1-4,.,TRBV5-5,TGTGCCAGCAGTATCCGAGCCCTTAATGAAAAACTGTTTTTT,CASSIRALNEKLFF
TRBD1,TRBJ1-4,.,TRBV27,TGTGCCAGCAGTTGGGGAGACAGGGGGCGCGGGGCAAGTAATGAAAAACTGTTTTTT,CASSWGDRGRGASNEKLFF
.,TRBJ1-1,once,TRBV2,TGTGCCAGCAGTGGGACAGCAGCGCCGATGAACACTGAAGCTTTCTTT,CASSGTAAPMNTEAFF
TRBD2,TRBJ2-3,.,TRBV29-1,TGCAGCGTTAGCCTAGCGGGAGGGTCTCCAGATACGCAGTATTTT,CSVSLAGGSPDTQYF
.,TRBJ1-2,.,TRBV9,TGTGCCAGCAGCGTGTCCAGGGGTGTCTACACCTTC,CASSVSRGVYTF
TRBD2,TRBJ2-7,.,TRBV6-5,TGTGCCAGCAGTTACTCGGCAAGCGGGAGAATCTACGAGCAGTACTTC,CASSYSASGRIYEQYF
.,TRBJ2-6,.,TRBV10-2,TGCGCCAGCAGTGAGTCGATAGGGGTTGGGGCCAACGTCCTGACTTTC,CASSESIGVGANVLTF
.,TRBJ2-2,.,TRBV7-9,TGTGCCAGCAGCTCCGTAAAATTGTTCGGGGAGCTGTTTTTT,CASSSVKLFGELFF
TRBD1,TRBJ2-7,.,TRBV30,TGTGCCTGGAGATCGTGGACAGGGGCTAACGAGCAGTACTTC,CAWRSWTGANEQYF
TRBD1,TRBJ2-7,.,TRBV28,TGTGCCAGCAGTTTATGGGGGGACAGCTCCTACGAGCAGTACTTC,CASSLWGDSSYEQYF
TRBD1,TRBJ1-5,.,TRBV5-6,TGTGCCAGCAGCTCGGGACAGAATCAGCCCCAGCATTTT,CASSSGQNQPQHF
.,TRBJ2-6,.,TRBV7-3,TGTGCCAGCAGAACAGGTTCTGGGGCCAACGTCCTGACTTTC,CASRTGSGANVLTF
.,TRBJ2-3,.,TRBV15,TGTGCCACCAGCACTGCGGGAATCACAGATACGCAGTATTTT,CATSTAGITDTQYF
TRBD2,TRBJ2-5,.,TRBV20-1,TGCAGTGCTACTAGCGGTGAGACCCAGTACTTC,CSATSGETQYF